A selection of T cell receptor beta chains follows, all from one sample in a study of CD8+ T cells in alopecia areata. Clones were read by immunoSEQ multiplex PCR, and TCRdb kept only the in-frame ones, dropping some. The sample records under 250,000 clones, roughly 56% being singletons. Sequencing was carried out using CD8+ T cells sorted from blood. The receptors derive from a human donor in good health. Each CDR3 is given with its conserved first and last residue. Fields, in order: V gene, clone size, D gene, CDR3 length, J gene, CDR3 DNA, CDR3 protein. The D gene is left open where the match is weak. Clone size is stated in some rows and not others, as once, few, many or a class when expanded.

>TRBV27|few|TRBD1|14|TRBJ1-1
TGTGCCAGCAGTTTAGGGACAGTGAACACTGAAGCTTTCTTT
CASSLGTVNTEAFF
>TRBV27|few|NA|14|TRBJ1-1
TGTGCCAGCAGGGGCCCGGGAGGGGGGACTGAAGCTTTCTTT
CASRGPGGGTEAFF
>TRBV27|NA|NA|14|TRBJ2-7
TGTGCCAGCAGTTTATCGGTCAGGGGCCACGAGCAGTACTTC
CASSLSVRGHEQYF
>TRBV25-1|few|TRBD2|14|TRBJ2-5
TGTGCCAGCGAGACTAGCGGGGGGCCAGAGACCCAGTACTTC
CASETSGGPETQYF
>TRBV4-1|few|NA|14|TRBJ2-7
TGCGCCAGCAGCCAAGTCTCAGGGTTGGACGAGCAGTACTTC
CASSQVSGLDEQYF
>TRBV27|NA|NA|14|TRBJ2-2
TGTGCCAGCCGGTTTGGCAGTCTCACCGGGGAGCTGTTTTTT
CASRFGSLTGELFF
>TRBV7-9|NA|NA|15|TRBJ2-7
TGTGCCAGCAGCCCGCAGAGAACGGAGTCCTACGAGCAGTACTTC
CASSPQRTESYEQYF
>TRBV2|NA|TRBD2|17|TRBJ2-5
TGTGCCAGCAGTGATGGGCTAGCGGGGGAATACCAAGAGACCCAGTACTTC
CASSDGLAGEYQETQYF
>TRBV5-6|NA|NA|14|TRBJ1-5
TGTGCCAGCAGCCCGGGACCGAGCAATCAGCCCCAGCATTTT
CASSPGPSNQPQHF
>TRBV5-8|many|NA|16|TRBJ1-5
TGTGCCAGCAGCAGGGGGTGGGGGGCCGACAATCAGCCCCAGCATTTT
CASSRGWGADNQPQHF
>TRBV13|few|TRBD1|16|TRBJ2-4
TGTGCCAGCAGCGCCCCAGGGGGCAGCGCCAAAAACATTCAGTACTTC
CASSAPGGSAKNIQYF
>TRBV28|few|NA|16|TRBJ1-4
TGTGCCAGCAGCCTCGCGCAGGGGTCAACTAATGAAAAACTGTTTTTT
CASSLAQGSTNEKLFF
>TRBV4-1|NA|TRBD1|14|TRBJ2-7
TGCGCCAGCAGCCATGACAGGGGATCCTACGAGCAGTACTTC
CASSHDRGSYEQYF
>TRBV6-1|NA|TRBD2|16|TRBJ2-3
TGTGCCAGCAGTGACGGGCCTAGCGGGGGGTCAGATACGCAGTATTTT
CASSDGPSGGSDTQYF
>TRBV6-5|NA|NA|12|TRBJ1-2
TGTGCCAGCACGGCGGGGGGCTATGGCTACACCTTC
CASTAGGYGYTF
>TRBV6-5|once|NA|14|TRBJ1-1
TGTGCCAGCAGTAACCAAGCGAGGGAGGGTGAAGCTTTCTTT
CASSNQAREGEAFF
>TRBV29-1|NA|NA|11|TRBJ1-2
TGCAGCGTTGAAGAGTTGGTTGGCTACACCTTC
CSVEELVGYTF
>TRBV7-9|NA|NA|16|TRBJ2-2
TGTGCCAGCAGCTTGCCCCAGGGATCGAACACCGGGGAGCTGTTTTTT
CASSLPQGSNTGELFF
>TRBV4-1|NA|TRBD2|18|TRBJ2-2
TGCGCCAGCAGCTCACCTCGGGCTAGTTCCGGGGGGACCGGGGAGCTGTTTTTT
CASSSPRASSGGTGELFF
>TRBV4-1|NA|TRBD1|14|TRBJ1-2
TGCGCCAGCAGCCAAGCGGGGACAGGGGATGGCTACACCTTC
CASSQAGTGDGYTF
>TRBV7-8|NA|NA|14|TRBJ1-1
TGTGCCAGCAGCTTACAGGGGCTGAACACTGAAGCTTTCTTT
CASSLQGLNTEAFF
>TRBV27|NA|NA|14|TRBJ2-1
TGTGCCAGCAGCCCCGGGACTCTTCTCAATGAGCAGTTCTTC
CASSPGTLLNEQFF
>TRBV29-1|NA|NA|13|TRBJ2-4
TGCAGCGTTGAGCGGGTGACGAAAAACATTCAGTACTTC
CSVERVTKNIQYF
>TRBV6-5|NA|NA|14|TRBJ2-6
TGTGCCAGCAGTTACTCGATTGGGGCCAACGTCCTGACTTTC
CASSYSIGANVLTF
>TRBV29-1|NA|TRBD1|14|TRBJ1-1
TGCAGCGTTGAAGTCGACAGGGGGGACACTGAAGCTTTCTTT
CSVEVDRGDTEAFF
>TRBV28|NA|NA|14|TRBJ2-1
TGTGCCAGCAGCTCGGCGAGGAGGTACAATGAGCAGTTCTTC
CASSSARRYNEQFF
>TRBV29-1|once|TRBD2|16|TRBJ2-1
TGCAGCGTTGAAGATCTTGGGCTAGCGGGGGGCAATGAGCAGTTCTTC
CSVEDLGLAGGNEQFF
>TRBV6-1|NA|NA|16|TRBJ2-3
TGTGCCAGCAGCGAAGCCCTAGGCCATGGGGGAGATACGCAGTATTTT
CASSEALGHGGDTQYF
>TRBV2|NA|NA|16|TRBJ2-3
TGTGCCAGCAGTGAAGAGCGGACCTTATCCACAGATACGCAGTATTTT
CASSEERTLSTDTQYF
>TRBV4-1|NA|NA|15|TRBJ2-3
TGCGCCAGCAGCCATGCCCCCCCCGGCACAGATACGCAGTATTTT
CASSHAPPGTDTQYF
>TRBV21-1|few|NA|14|TRBJ1-5
TGTGCCAGCCGCCGGGACGGGGAACATCAGCCCCAGCATTTT
CASRRDGEHQPQHF
>TRBV9|few|NA|17|TRBJ1-3
TGTGCCAGCAGCCCTCTCGGGACCTCCAGTTCTGGAAACACCATATATTTT
CASSPLGTSSSGNTIYF
>TRBV27|NA|NA|15|TRBJ1-1
TGTGCCAGCAGTCTCTCCGGGACACAATACACTGAAGCTTTCTTT
CASSLSGTQYTEAFF
>TRBV27|NA|NA|16|TRBJ2-1
TGTGCCAGCAGTCCCGTGGGGGACTCTACCTACAATGAGCAGTTCTTC
CASSPVGDSTYNEQFF
>TRBV29-1|NA|TRBD1|12|TRBJ1-1
TGCAGCGCCGGGACAGCGAACACTGAAGCTTTCTTT
CSAGTANTEAFF
>TRBV7-9|NA|TRBD2|15|TRBJ2-2
TGTGCCAGCAGCTTACTAGCGGGGGCGTTCGGGGAGCTGTTTTTT
CASSLLAGAFGELFF
>TRBV30|NA|NA|13|TRBJ1-1
TGTGCCTGGAGTTCCAGTCGGAACACTGAAGCTTTCTTT
CAWSSSRNTEAFF
>TRBV5-1|NA|NA|13|TRBJ1-1
TGCGCCAGCAGCTCAGTTCCTGGGACTGAAGCTTTCTTT
CASSSVPGTEAFF
>TRBV19|NA|NA|14|TRBJ1-2
TGTGCCAGTAGTGCGACAGGACTTAACTATGGCTACACCTTC
CASSATGLNYGYTF
>TRBV25-1|NA|NA|12|TRBJ1-1
TGTGCCAGCAGCGTGGGGAACACTGAAGCTTTCTTT
CASSVGNTEAFF
>TRBV5-1|NA|TRBD1|15|TRBJ1-3
TGCGCCAGCAGCCAACCAGGGGGCTCTGGAAACACCATATATTTT
CASSQPGGSGNTIYF
>TRBV5-4|NA|TRBD1|17|TRBJ2-7
TGTGCCAGCAGCCCCGGACAGGGGTTCGGAAGAACCGAGCGGGAGTACTTC
CASSPGQGFGRTEREYF
>TRBV2|NA|TRBD2|16|TRBJ2-3
TGTGCCAGCAGCGATTCCCCTCGACTAGCGGGGGATACGCAGTATTTT
CASSDSPRLAGDTQYF
>TRBV30|NA|NA|13|TRBJ1-5
TGTGCCTGGAGCAGGGACAGCAATCAGCCCCAGCATTTT
CAWSRDSNQPQHF
>TRBV9|NA|NA|15|TRBJ1-4
TGTGCCAGCAGCGTAGAGGGGTTAACTAATGAAAAACTGTTTTTT
CASSVEGLTNEKLFF
>TRBV15|NA|NA|16|TRBJ2-3
TGTGCCACCAGCAGAGATTTTGCAGGGAGCACAGATACGCAGTATTTT
CATSRDFAGSTDTQYF
>TRBV4-1|once|TRBD1|14|TRBJ1-2
TGCGCCAGCAGCCAGACGTGGGACAGGGAGTTCTACACCTTC
CASSQTWDREFYTF